A selection of T cell receptor beta chains follows, all from one sample in a study of graft-versus-host responses after intestinal transplantation. Sequencing used immunoSEQ multiplex PCR; TCRdb keeps in-frame clones, though not all of them. The table has over 15,000 clones, roughly four fifths seen once; the top ten hold approximately 2%. Material: PBMCs, obtained 14 days after transplant. Source of these receptors: a human patient who received an intestinal transplant, so some T cells may come from the graft donor. Both conserved end residues are part of each CDR3. The D gene is left open where the match is weak. Size tells how often a clone was seen (once, few, many) or the class of an expanded clone, and some rows leave it out.

V gene: TRBV9; J gene: TRBJ2-3; D gene: TRBD2; clone size: -; CDR3 protein: CASSVEAAGGTDTQYF; CDR3 DNA: TGTGCCAGCAGCGTAGAGGCGGCGGGAGGCACAGATACGCAGTATTTT
V gene: TRBV10-3; J gene: TRBJ2-6; D gene: -; clone size: -; CDR3 protein: CAISESVSGANVLTF; CDR3 DNA: TGTGCCATCAGTGAGTCGGTCTCTGGGGCCAACGTCCTGACTTTC
V gene: TRBV18; J gene: TRBJ2-7; D gene: -; clone size: -; CDR3 protein: CASSPRWTGVLPGPSSYEQYF; CDR3 DNA: TGTGCCAGCTCACCACGCTGGACGGGTGTCCTGCCCGGACCTAGCTCCTACGAGCAGTACTTC
V gene: TRBV5-4; J gene: TRBJ1-1; D gene: -; clone size: -; CDR3 protein: CASLEEGPNTEAFF; CDR3 DNA: TGTGCCAGCTTGGAGGAGGGCCCGAACACTGAAGCTTTCTTT
V gene: TRBV10-3; J gene: TRBJ1-5; D gene: -; clone size: -; CDR3 protein: CAISEWNQPQHF; CDR3 DNA: TGTGCCATCAGTGAGTGGAATCAGCCCCAGCATTTT
V gene: TRBV5-1; J gene: TRBJ2-7; D gene: -; clone size: -; CDR3 protein: CASSYGTGSYEQYF; CDR3 DNA: TGCGCCAGCAGTTACGGGACGGGCTCCTACGAGCAGTACTTC
V gene: TRBV28; J gene: TRBJ2-7; D gene: TRBD2; clone size: -; CDR3 protein: CASSLGLAEGRSYEQYF; CDR3 DNA: TGTGCCAGCAGTTTAGGACTAGCGGAGGGAAGATCCTACGAGCAGTACTTC
V gene: TRBV5-1; J gene: TRBJ2-2; D gene: TRBD1; clone size: -; CDR3 protein: CASSSLPGQGKPGELFF; CDR3 DNA: TGCGCCAGCAGCTCATTACCGGGACAGGGGAAGCCCGGGGAGCTGTTTTTT
V gene: TRBV5-1; J gene: TRBJ1-3; D gene: -; clone size: once; CDR3 protein: CASSLEGNTIYF; CDR3 DNA: TGCGCCAGCAGCTTGGAAGGAAACACCATATATTTT
V gene: TRBV19; J gene: TRBJ1-2; D gene: TRBD1; clone size: -; CDR3 protein: CASSTPTGKNYGYTF; CDR3 DNA: TGTGCCAGTAGTACCCCGACAGGGAAGAACTATGGCTACACCTTC
V gene: TRBV2; J gene: TRBJ2-2; D gene: -; clone size: -; CDR3 protein: CASSVHLTNTGELFF; CDR3 DNA: TGTGCCAGCAGTGTACACCTTACGAACACCGGGGAGCTGTTTTTT
V gene: TRBV2; J gene: TRBJ2-5; D gene: TRBD2; clone size: -; CDR3 protein: CASRGSGVLKTQYF; CDR3 DNA: TGTGCCAGCAGGGGTAGCGGGGTCCTTAAGACCCAGTACTTC
V gene: TRBV11-2; J gene: TRBJ2-7; D gene: -; clone size: -; CDR3 protein: CASSLVAGFDLGLYEQYF; CDR3 DNA: TGTGCCAGCAGCTTAGTGGCAGGGTTTGATTTGGGACTCTACGAGCAGTACTTC
V gene: TRBV2; J gene: TRBJ2-3; D gene: TRBD1; clone size: -; CDR3 protein: CASTGQGSTDTQYF; CDR3 DNA: TGTGCCAGCACTGGACAGGGGAGCACAGATACGCAGTATTTT
V gene: TRBV4-1; J gene: TRBJ2-7; D gene: -; clone size: -; CDR3 protein: CASSQGLDREPYEQYF; CDR3 DNA: TGCGCCAGCAGCCAAGGATTGGACAGAGAGCCCTACGAGCAGTACTTC
V gene: TRBV27; J gene: TRBJ1-1; D gene: -; clone size: -; CDR3 protein: CASTKGMEAFF; CDR3 DNA: TGTGCCAGCACGAAGGGGATGGAGGCTTTCTTT
V gene: TRBV7-3; J gene: TRBJ2-7; D gene: TRBD1; clone size: once; CDR3 protein: CASSLEAGQGYEQYF; CDR3 DNA: TGTGCCAGCAGCTTAGAGGCGGGACAGGGCTACGAGCAGTACTTC
V gene: TRBV7-7; J gene: TRBJ2-5; D gene: TRBD2; clone size: -; CDR3 protein: CASSLGLAGVVFQETQYF; CDR3 DNA: TGTGCTAGCAGCTTAGGGCTAGCGGGAGTGGTTTTCCAAGAGACCCAGTACTTC